This T cell receptor (beta chain) was documented in a study of T cells expressing NK-cell markers (dated by TCRdb to 2018 to 2020). About the study as a whole: TCR beta-chain repertoires were profiled in sorted CD3+CD56+NKG2C+, CD3+CD56+NKG2C- and CD3+CD56-NKG2C+ T-cell subsets from about 8 donors. The eight sequenced donors were randomly selected healthy volunteers, three men and five women. Seven of the eight sequenced donors were HCMV-seropositive and one was HCMV-seronegative. Libraries were sequenced as 2 x 150 bp reads on Illumina HiSeq 2000/2500, MiSeq or NextSeq.

A remark on this clonotype: What this receptor recognizes is not known.

General findings and caveats noted by the study authors: Whether the expanded NKG2C-expressing T cell clones were specific for HCMV antigens was left unclear. Those dominant clonotypes were again the most abundant among CD3+CD56-NKG2C+ cells in several donors, at about 25-60.1%. In about 6 donors, the dominant CD3+CD56+NKG2C+ clonotypes were found to rank among the top 10 CD8+ clonotypes and to make up about 1.0-7.5% of CD8+ T cells.

To determine HCMV serostatus, a commercial ELISA kit was used to detect HCMV-specific IgG in serum. Ficoll density gradient centrifugation was used to isolate peripheral blood mononuclear cells from blood. Sequencing was carried out with an Illumina HiSeq 2000. 5'RACE template switching, by which a universal primer site and unique molecular identifiers were added, was used to make TCR beta cDNA libraries. Synthesis of cDNA was primed from the TCR beta constant segment and was followed by two consecutive PCR amplification steps. In the source study's methods: MIGEC handled demultiplexing of the reads and grouping by UMI, while MiTCR was used to assemble and quantify clonotypes. Only TCR cDNA sequences supported by at least two reads were kept to exclude erroneous sequences. The tcR package was used for downstream repertoire analysis, with clonotypes matched between fractions based on CDR3 nucleotide sequence plus V segment. Antigen specificity was annotated against VDJdb with VDJmatch, allowing one amino acid substitution in CDR3. The reads were reprocessed in TCRdb, with one entry per CDR3 protein sequence and no accompanying DNA. TCRdb's processing, not the study's, gives the V and J calls here. The sample's own table lists 550,000 to 600,000 distinct CDR3 sequences. In total, the top ten clones hold approximately 3.6% of the sample.

The CDR3, from cysteine to phenylalanine, totals 13 residues. No coding sequence is recorded. The CDR1 and CDR2 encoded by the germline V gene are SQVTM and ANQGSEA. Rearrangement joined TRBV29-1 to TRBJ1-5; the D call of TRBD1 rests on TCRdb alone, since no DNA is present to check it. This sequence originates from a man aged 18 to 30 in good health. Donor details come from another sample of the same person, matched by shared clones. The sequencing input was blood T cells: a sorted CD56 or NKG2C T cell subset, CD4+ or CD8+ T cells, or bulk PBMC T cells (not recorded which). The encoded CDR3 is CSASGAFNQPQHF.